The T cell receptor (beta chain) under discussion was sequenced for a study of blood T cell repertoires in COVID-19. Background on the study: COVID-19 samples from acute and convalescent phases originated in the United States, Italy and Spain.

The germline CDR1 and CDR2 sequences are SGHTA and FQGTGA. V lost 3 bases and J 1 base, leaving 9 bases between the germline ends. This CDR3 contains 14 residues. TCRdb's copy holds only in-frame clones and misses some; the assay was immunoSEQ multiplex PCR. In the table there are 160,000 or so clones, 85% to 90% of which are singletons. The sequenced sample consisted of peripheral blood. The V call is TRBV7-3, the J call TRBJ1-1; D gene ambiguous. The TCR sequence derives from a woman aged 40-49 years with acute or convalescent COVID-19. CDR3 loop: CASSFSDTNTEAFF. CDR3 nucleotides: TGTGCCAGCAGCTTTTCAGACACGAACACTGAAGCTTTCTTT. The variable domain in full, completed from reference TRBV7-3 and TRBJ1-1, reads GAGVSQTPSNKVTEKGKYVELRCDPISGHTALYWYRQSLGQGPEFLIYFQGTGAADDSGLPNDRFFAVRPEGSVSTLKIQRTERGDSAVYLCASSFSDTNTEAFFGQGTRLTVV.